This T cell receptor (beta chain) was sequenced for a study of OX40 agonist ivuxolimab in advanced cancers. Study-level background: Ivuxolimab was a fully human IgG2 agonistic monoclonal antibody targeting the costimulatory receptor OX40 (CD134). Patients were allowed to have had prior anti-PD-1, anti-PD-L1 or anti-CTLA-4 therapy, and around 40% of the dose-escalation patients had previously received checkpoint inhibitors. Partial responses were achieved by three dose-escalation patients, of whom one had hepatocellular carcinoma and two had cutaneous melanoma. Peripheral TCRbeta sequencing was intended to test whether TCR sequence diversity was altered and clonal T-cell expansion was caused by ivuxolimab. The dose-escalation cohort was approximately 83% male with a mean age of 60 years, ranging from about 20 to 85. Intravenous ivuxolimab was administered to patients every 2 weeks at six dose levels: 0.01, 0.1, 0.3, 1.5, 3 and 10 mg/kg. Among the approximately 54 dose-escalation patients, approximately 20 had hepatocellular carcinoma, 15 or so melanoma, 9 renal cell carcinoma and 9 head and neck cancer. The paper covers the monotherapy dose-escalation part of the phase I ivuxolimab trial, which included N ≈ 57 patients.

For sequencing of the TCRbeta CDR3 region, genomic DNA was extracted from the sorted cells. The immunoSEQ Assay was used to sequence the TCRbeta CDR3 regions. TCRdb took this table from immuneACCESS and kept in-frame rearrangements with V and J called. Such tables lack part of the clones; where checked against another copy, unresolved V genes explain under half of the gap, and the rest is unexplained. The sample includes about 78,000 clones, with around 90% observed a single time. The top ten hold 0.2% to 0.3% of the sample. A word on this clone: The antigen this receptor binds is unknown. Base-call qualities are not available, and no considerably larger clone is one nucleotide away.

Patients with autoimmune disease history or receiving systemic immunosuppression were excluded from the trial. In every dose cohort, peripheral blood was drawn for TCR sequencing at baseline, cycle 4 day 1, and cycle 7 day 1. Samples were obtained from an open-label, multicenter, first-in-human phase I dose-escalation trial of ivuxolimab. Adults with locally advanced or metastatic melanoma, renal cell carcinoma, hepatocellular carcinoma or head and neck squamous cell carcinoma were enrolled in the trial. CD4+ and CD8+ T cells were sorted separately from peripheral blood before TCR sequencing. V is reduced by 5 bases and J by 7 bases, leaving a spacing of 6 bases between them. The CDR3 covers 12 residues, taking in both the cysteine and the phenylalanine. The read is trimmed to its CDR3 DNA, 36 bases read in frame from base 1. Looking up the germline V gene yields CDR1 MGHDK and CDR2 SYGVNS. Overall study results and their limits: Low levels of normalized T-cell clonal expansion were also shown by some nonresponding patients. After ivuxolimab, CD8+ T cells had more expanded clones than CD4+ T cells on average. Clonal expansion of both CD4+ and CD8+ blood T cells was observed from baseline to week 6 at doses 0.1 to 3.0 mg/kg. Antigen specificity was not determined for the clonally expanded peripheral T cells. Partial responders in the 0.1-3.0 mg/kg groups had among the lowest normalized peripheral clonal expansion, especially among CD8+ T cells.

This material consisted of CD4+ or CD8+ T cells sorted from blood, taken in a trial of the OX40 agonist ivuxolimab. The sequence links TRBV25-1 to TRBJ1-6; the D gene is not confidently resolved. The TCR originated in an adult with an advanced solid tumor such as melanoma, head and neck, liver or kidney cancer. The CDR3 protein: CASSSLNSPLHF. The DNA reads TGTGCCAGCAGTTCATTAAATTCACCCCTCCACTTT.